This T cell receptor beta chain emerged from a study of blood T cells in healthy people across ages (dated by TCRdb to the mid-2010s). Describing the broader study: In model experiments, template switching captured about one uniquely barcoded TCR beta cDNA molecule for every two T cells. To track age-related changes in TCR beta repertoire diversity, the study relied on deep sequencing normalized with unique cDNA molecular identifiers. Donors were grouped into four age groups: young (average 16 years), middle-aged (39), aged (around 62) and long-lived (approximately 81). Using the same blood draw, the study looked at two additional independent replicas of 1 million unique cDNA reads for two donors, one aged 18 to 30 and the other aged 80 or older. Overall study results and their limits: A strong correlation was found between observed TCR beta diversity and the percentage of naive T cells measured by flow cytometry. Bulk unsorted PBMC profiling prevented conclusive comparison of naive and antigen-experienced compartments. The long-lived group showed more naive CD4+ T cells, fewer expanded clones and increased TCR diversity than the aged group, suggesting age selection. Because the CMV infection status of the donors was unknown, age-related changes in expanded clonotypes may potentially have been confounded. Total diversity estimates from one million sequenced T cells were considered lower bounds and underestimates. Observed TCR beta diversity per million T cells fell roughly linearly with age, and a significant reduction was already apparent by age roughly 40.

The trim is 9 bases for V and 4 bases for J, with a gap of 21 bases between the germline ends. Inclusive of the bounding cysteine and phenylalanine, the CDR3 is 15 residues long. This entry keeps only the CDR3 DNA: 45 bases, framed from base 1. The germline V gene yields KGHDR for CDR1 and SFDVKD for CDR2. The library relied on 5' RACE. Reads for this sample came from an Illumina HiSeq 2500. A second 7 to 11 cycle PCR used a sample-barcoded 5' primer and a J-beta primer mix. A unique molecular identifier was introduced onto each TCR beta cDNA molecule by a template-switch 5' adaptor carrying 12 random nucleotides. Each sample yielded at least 2.5 million CDR3-containing paired-end reads. First-strand cDNA was synthesized from all RNA with the Mint cDNA synthesis kit, primed by a TRBC-specific oligonucleotide. Following uracil-DNA glycosylase treatment, a first 18-cycle PCR with universal primers M1SS and BC2_uni_R was performed on all cDNA. For the original study's pipeline: For normalization, 1 million high-quality reads were randomly selected from each sample, with every read carrying a distinct molecular identifier. Instead of being binned into consensus sequences, reads with shared molecular identifiers were discarded. MiTCR, set to a Q25 quality threshold and the strictest error-elimination algorithm, was used for CDR3 identification, clonotype clustering and error correction. A nonparametric unseen species model with Euler transformation was used to estimate lower-bound total TCR beta diversity. TCRdb took the public reads, trimmed them with fastp at Q25, ran MiXCR for clone calling and kept in-frame beta chains. All rows with the same CDR3 protein become a single entry with the most common DNA and genes. The V and J calls come from TCRdb's annotation, not from the publication. In this sample the table shows 900,000 to 950,000 distinct CDR3 sequences, almost 30% of which occur a single time. More than 8.5% of the sample goes to the ten largest clones.

Systemically healthy Caucasian individuals from Russia, 39 in total and aged roughly 6 to 90 years, were included as donors. Each donor gave ten milliliters of peripheral blood, collected into EDTA-treated Vacutainer tubes. PBMCs were isolated by Ficoll-Paque density-gradient centrifugation, with at least 7 million obtained per sample. Total RNA was extracted from PBMCs with Trizol reagent, with at least 6 micrograms obtained per sample. For every donor, an aliquot of PBMCs went through flow cytometry to measure the percentages of naive CD45RAhigh/CD27high T cells. This clonotype was recorded at least ten times. Its cognate antigen has yet to be identified. Qualities for individual bases were not recorded, and no much larger clone is one base off. The sample was also linked to a second study, of T cells of mothers and their children. The second publication reports: The donors were nine systemically healthy Caucasian individuals, made up of three mothers and their six children. cDNA synthesis used all of the extracted RNA, with around 1.6 ug of RNA in each 15 ul reaction. In the second PCR, the M1S primer added sample barcodes and 2-4 random nucleotides. Each mother yielded over 8.5 million TCR beta CDR3 reads and each child roughly 3.1 million reads. In both related and unrelated pairs, thymic selection shapes the output of TCR recombination in a similar way, with inherited differences having only a minor effect. Related mother-child pairs always showed normalized repertoire overlap that was slightly higher than in unrelated mother-child pairs, though the difference was never significant. With a sensitivity of about 100 clones per million clonotypes, no persistent microchimeric T cell clones were detected. The study used deep NGS to compare TCR beta repertoires of mothers and children, seeking features distinguishing related mother-child pairs from unrelated individuals. The mean age was 40 +/- 4 years for the mothers and about 10 +/- 4 years for the children. After adapters were ligated using NEBNext reagents, the libraries underwent 100+100 nt paired-end sequencing on an Illumina HiSeq 2000. To prevent cross-contamination, the mother and child libraries were prepared a month apart and were sequenced in separate runs. Between roughly 500,000 and 2,100,000 distinct TCR beta clonotypes were identified per donor. Naive TCR beta clonotypes were estimated from low-frequency clonotypes matched to each donor's FACS-determined naive share, without sorting.

The sample consisted of blood. This receptor was obtained from a woman between 40 and 55 years old in good health. Recombination joined TRBV24-1 with TRBJ2-7; the D segment could be TRBD2, given 5 matching bases. The sequence in DNA is TGTGCCACCCGGCAGTTCCCCGGGCGGGCTTACGAGCAGTACTTC. This sequence encodes CATRQFPGRAYEQYF.